Many counts were recorded for the clone carrying this TCR beta chain. CDR3 length: 12 amino acids. Germline V gene sequence: CDR1 MNHNY, CDR2 SVGAGI (reference sequence). Trimming took 4 bases from V and 3 from J, leaving 5 bases between them. This sample is drawn from a study of T cells of healthy individuals. TCRdb fed the 5' RACE reads into MiXCR, producing one record per CDR3 protein. The sample has 95,000 to 100,000 distinct CDR3 sequences; roughly 18% are singletons. This rearrangement joins TRBV6-6 to TRBJ2-3; D is unresolved. This TCR derives from a human donor in good health. In nucleotides, the CDR3 is TGTGCCAGCAGTTCGGGTACAGATACGCAGTATTTT. Translation gives CASSSGTDTQYF.